This T cell receptor (beta chain) was recovered during a study of cytomegalovirus exposure and HLA in healthy donors. Study in general: Unique TCRs from HLA-typed donors, around 93 million of them, were held in an early data release.

The CDR3 spans 17 residues. Notes on the study in general: It was shown in a later analysis that HLA-associated TCR beta chains were more clonally expanded than other, equally common chains.

The PCR contained 60 Vbeta and 13 Jbeta primers. TCRdb's table, derived via immunoSEQ multiplex PCR, lists solely in-frame clones and lacks some. The table includes under 150,000 clones, approximately 68% detected once. Of note for this clone: Its target is unknown.

The sequence derives from a man between 25 and 39 years old in good health and CMV-seropositive. Input material: PBMCs. This chain links TRBV21-1 with TRBJ2-1; the D call TRBD1 from the table was never checked on the DNA. TRBV21-1 corresponds to a pseudogene. CDR3: CASSKDTGTPFFDEQFF. The CDR3 nucleotides read TGTGCCAGCAGCAAAGATACCGGGACACCCTTCTTCGATGAGCAGTTCTTC.